Reported below is one T cell receptor beta chain. The data were obtained in a study of preoperative IRX-2 immunotherapy in early breast cancer. Treatment here: preoperative locoregional IRX-2 cytokine immunotherapy. Patients received preoperative, locoregional IRX-2 cytokine immunotherapy in a phase Ib study. Measured with immunoSEQ multiplex PCR; TCRdb has only the in-frame clones, and not every one. The sample lists fewer than 30,000 clones, 90% occurring once. Looked up from germline, CDR1 is PRHDT and CDR2 is FYEKMQ (reference sequence). V was pared by 5 bases and J by 7 bases, with 9 bases between. The CDR3 covers 11 residues.

Sample collection was performed from a patient treated with IRX-2 immunotherapy. The receptor's source is a human donor with breast cancer. The gene calls are TRBV13 and TRBJ2-7; D not certain. The CDR3: CASSLVGEQYF. The CDR3 DNA follows: TGTGCCAGCAGCCTGGTTGGAGAGCAGTACTTC.